This entry is about one T cell receptor (beta chain). These data are taken from a study of shared clonotypes between healthy human individuals. The overall study: Donors, aged 18 to 49, were two women and a few men.

The germline V gene encodes CDR1 MNHNS and CDR2 SASEGT. There are 15 residues in the CDR3. V was cut by 3 bases and J by 2 bases, with 13 bases left in between. The assay was immunoSEQ multiplex PCR, and TCRdb's table has in-frame clones only and misses some. The sample lists over 2 million clones, around 95% seen once, with more than 0.1% in the top ten. This rearrangement joins TRBV6-1 to TRBJ1-2; D might be TRBD1 (6 bases). Sequenced material: naive CD4+ T cells sorted from blood. Indicated subset: CD45RA+ positively selected. The origin of this receptor is a man aged 18 to 30 in good health. For the CDR3, the DNA is TGTGCCAGCAGTGACCAGGGGCTTGGAAACTATGGCTACACCTTC. Protein sequence: CASSDQGLGNYGYTF.